What follows is one T cell receptor beta chain and its context. Its antigen is still unknown. Base qualities are not at hand, and no much larger clone is one base apart. V gives up 5 bases and J gives up 5 bases, and the segment between their germline ends measures 16 bases. Taken from the germline V gene (reference sequence), the CDR1 and CDR2 loops are SEHNR and FQNEAQ. The CDR3, from cysteine to phenylalanine, totals 14 residues. Here the CDR3 DNA is all that survives: 42 bases in frame from base 1. Amplification of TCR beta CDR3 regions was carried out from RNA transcripts. A first-round RT-PCR of the TCR CDR3 used the HTBI primer set with the Qiagen OneStep RT-PCR kit. The libraries were constructed in a second round of multiplex PCR and then size-selected and purified. Sequencing of the libraries was done on an Illumina HiSeq2000 using paired-end 100 bp reads. Concerning the study's data processing: SOAPnuke was used to process the raw data, with reads discarded if the reads contained adapters or uncalled bases, had a mean Phred below 15, or lacked an exact constant-primer or identifier match. COPE v1.2.5 was used to merge the high-quality paired reads, and each unique nucleotide sequence was defined as a clonotype. MiTCR v1.1 was used to align the clonotypes against IMGT TRBV, TRBD and TRBJ reference segments. The analysis was restricted to V-J combinations with a frequency above 0.0001, which together covered around 99% of the repertoires. A TCS score was defined as the ratio of F50 (clonal expansion) to E x V (chaos), with BLOSUM62-based TCRdist applied between CDR3 peptides within each V-J. Welch's t-statistics and random forest reduced roughly 500 V-J features to 13, which were used in a naive Bayes classifier (R e1071). The Morisita-Horn index was used to measure how similar the thyroid and blood repertoires were. In-frame beta chains were kept once TCRdb had trimmed the public reads at Q25 with fastp and called clones with MiXCR. Each CDR3 protein gets just one entry, which takes the most common genes and DNA from the rows behind it. TCRdb's processing, not the authors', yielded these V and J calls. Here the sample has 660,000 or so distinct CDR3 sequences; just under 45% occur a single time. Of the sample, less than 9.5% falls within the top ten clones.

Patients with uncontrolled infections, other autoimmune diseases, pregnancy or lactation were excluded. Diagnoses were established on the basis of clinical symptoms, serum thyroxine and TRAb, thyroid ultrasound, and orbital computed tomography. Total RNA was extracted with Trizol reagent, and quality was checked on an Agilent 2100 Bioanalyzer. This specimen belongs to a study of T cells in Graves' hyperthyroidism and ophthalmopathy (dated by TCRdb to about 2019). The study in broad terms: A discovery cohort of about a hundred patients, 43 with Graves' ophthalmopathy and about 58 with stable Graves' hyperthyroidism, was used to find distinguishing TCR V-J signatures. Prospective prediction of ophthalmopathy was tested in an independent validation cohort consisting of 18 to 20 hyperthyroidism patients and more than 15 patients who later progressed to ophthalmopathy. For training and testing, the 80 to 100 patients in the discovery cohort were randomly divided in a 7:3 ratio. The study also compared thyroid tissue and blood T-cell repertoires from about six Graves' hyperthyroidism patients. Once sampling was done, hyperthyroidism patients were given methimazole at a starting dose of 30 mg daily, whereas ophthalmopathy patients were given high-dose intravenous methylprednisolone. The paper reports TCR Vbeta CDR3 sequencing of 130 to 150 peripheral blood samples: fewer than 50 ophthalmopathy, some 80 hyperthyroidism and around 17 progressor patients.

Overall study outcomes, separate from this receptor: A 13 V-J signature model separated ophthalmopathy from stable hyperthyroidism, with roughly 88% sensitivity and about 81% specificity in cross-validation and 80%/75% in testing. Sample size was not statistically predetermined, and investigators were not blinded to group allocation. Blood samples also contained most of the expanded thyroid clonotypes (frequency above 0.001), which suggests that blood repertoires may reflect thyroid immune responses. In validation, the model predicted progression to ophthalmopathy with roughly 66% sensitivity and around 72% specificity, a median of roughly seven months before onset.

The TCR comes from an adult man with Graves' disease, either hyperthyroidism or ophthalmopathy (not recorded which). The sample was peripheral blood or thyroid tissue (not recorded which). The rearrangement combines TRBV7-9 with TRBJ2-7, with TRBD2 as a weak D call on 5 bases. The CDR3 protein is CASSPQRRFDEQYF. The nucleotide sequence reads as follows: TGTGCCAGCAGCCCTCAGCGGCGGTTCGACGAGCAGTACTTC.